This TCR beta chain was captured by sequencing in a study of shared clonotypes between healthy human individuals. Regarding the study as a whole: Investigators expected sequencing depth to affect clonotype sharing among donors.

Some clones are missing from TCRdb's copy, which holds only in-frame ones; the method was immunoSEQ multiplex PCR. The repertoire holds around 1.6 million clones, with under 99% as singletons. As to this clone: What it binds is not known.

Specimen: naive CD4+ T cells sorted from blood. Regarding subset: CD45RA+ positively selected. The source is a man aged 25-40 years in good health.

CDR3 in amino acids: CASSSPGTSGYGGYTGELFF. Here the CDR3 DNA reads TGTGCCAGCAGTTCCCCCGGGACTAGCGGCTATGGGGGTTACACCGGGGAGCTGTTTTTT. V gene TRBV28 combines with J gene TRBJ2-2; 11 bases match TRBD2. The trim removed 4 bases at V and 3 bases at J, leaving 16 bases unmatched. The CDR3 runs to 20 residues. Germline V gene data show CDR1 as MDHEN and CDR2 as SYDVKM.